This T cell receptor (beta chain) was captured in a study of graft-versus-host responses after intestinal transplantation. Study-wide context: Recipients got multivisceral, liver-intestinal, or isolated intestinal transplants. Points from the study as a whole: GvH clones surfaced in recipient marrow, some emerging earlier in ileum or blood.

The data were produced by immunoSEQ multiplex PCR, yet TCRdb's version contains in-frame clones alone and is incomplete. The sample holds tens of thousands of clones, roughly 90% seen once. Comments on this clone: Its antigen is not identified.

The junction had 7 bases not matched to a gene; V was cut back by 4 bases and J by 4 bases. Germline V lookup: CDR1 SEHNR, CDR2 FQNEAQ (reference sequence). CDR3 length: 15 residues. This sequence was found in a human donor who received an intestinal transplant. The genes are TRBV7-9 and TRBJ2-3; 8 nucleotides agree with TRBD2. Sequenced material: unstimulated CD8+ T cells sorted from spleen or lymph node cells, taken before intestinal transplant. The CDR3 DNA follows: TGTGCCAGCAGCTCGGAGCGGGAGATGGCAGATACGCAGTATTTT. The encoded protein is CASSSEREMADTQYF.